This TCR beta chain emerged from a study of regulatory T cells. Whole-study results and caveats: In CD3G-deficient patients, conventional CD4+ T cells were enriched for hydrophobic CDR3 residues at positions 6 and 7.

This clone was recorded once. Its target is not known. Amplification used 52 TRBV primers and 13 TRBJ primers. TCRdb's copy holds only in-frame clones and misses some; the assay was immunoSEQ multiplex PCR. The sample consists of about 30,000 clones, just under 95% of them appearing once. The sample taken for sequencing was conventional CD4+ T cells sorted from blood. The receptor was isolated from a young adult with CD3G deficiency.

This CDR3 is CASMRSSQYF. DNA for the CDR3: TGCGCCAGCATGCGCTCCTCGCAGTACTTC. V usage is TRBV5-1 and J usage is TRBJ2-7; D is unresolved. This CDR3 region has 10 residues. Deletions cut 6 bases from V and 9 bases from J, with 10 bases between. Per germline, CDR1 SGHRS and CDR2 YFSETQ.